These 11 T cell receptor beta chains were sequenced from one sample in a study of T cell responses to AZD1222 COVID-19 vaccine. The table came from immunoSEQ multiplex PCR; TCRdb's copy has only in-frame clones and leaves some out. There are under 200,000 clones in the sample; roughly 92% occur only once, and approximately 0.69% lies in the top ten. This specimen consisted of peripheral blood, obtained on day 0 of AZD1222 vaccination. These receptors were taken from an adult in good health.

The chain is built from TRBV5-5 and TRBJ1-4; a weak D match, TRBD1 (5 bases). In germline, CDR1 is SGHKS, CDR2 YYEKEE (reference sequence). CDR3 length: 16 amino acids. Trimming took 0 bases from V and 6 from J, leaving 15 bases between them. CDR3 nucleotides: TGTGCCAGCAGCTTGGACAGAGGGCTGGGGGATGAAAAACTGTTTTTT. Translation gives CASSLDRGLGDEKLFF.

In regard to this clone: Its ends do not fully match the called genes, so a read error is possible. The gene calls are TRBV19 and TRBJ1-2; D is undetermined. The CDR3 length is 15 residues. Germline V gives CDR1 LNHDA, CDR2 SQIVND (reference sequence). In DNA form, the CDR3 reads TGTGCCAGTAGCATAGTGGGAAGGGAGCACTATGGCTACACCTTC. It encodes CASSIVGREHYGYTF.

The gene calls are TRBV10-3 and TRBJ2-7; 14 bases match TRBD2. In germline, CDR1 is ENHRY, CDR2 SYGVKD. This CDR3 comprises 15 residues. V was clipped by 4 bases and J by 6 bases; unmatched bases: 5. The CDR3 spells CAISGGLAGVGEQYF. CDR3 bases: TGTGCCATCAGTGGGGGACTAGCGGGAGTTGGCGAGCAGTACTTC.

V gene TRBV29-1 combines with J gene TRBJ1-1, with D uncertain. V lost 4 bases, J lost 1 base, and 13 bases lay in between. The CDR3 has 14 residues. CDR1 is SQVTM, CDR2 ANQGSEA, per germline. The CDR3 sequence: CSVGVVGANTEAFF. DNA of the CDR3: TGCAGCGTTGGGGTCGTGGGCGCGAACACTGAAGCTTTCTTT.

The chain recombines TRBV10-2 with TRBJ1-1, with D unclear. V lost 10 bases, J lost 1 base, and 7 bases lay in between. This CDR3 contains 11 residues. CDR1 and CDR2 (germline): WSHSY, SAAADI. The CDR3 spells CAILQNTEAFF. CDR3 nucleotides: TGCGCCATCCTACAGAACACTGAAGCTTTCTTT.

The chain uses TRBV18 and TRBJ2-2; possible D gene TRBD2, 6 bases. V lost 5 bases and J lost 7, with 8 bases in between. Germline-derived CDR1 and CDR2 are KGHSH and LQKENI. The CDR3 covers 12 residues. CDR3 loop: CASSGTVGELFF. The CDR3 DNA follows: TGTGCCAGCTCAGGGACTGTCGGGGAGCTGTTTTTT. Combining the CDR3 with reference TRBV18 and TRBJ2-2 gives the whole variable domain NAGVMQNPRHLVRRRGQEARLRCSPMKGHSHVYWYRQLPEEGLKFMVYLQKENIIDESGMPKERFSAEFPKEGPSILRIQQVVRGDSAAYFCASSGTVGELFFGEGSRLTVL.

This rearrangement joins TRBV9 to TRBJ2-7; possible D gene TRBD2, 6 bases. The CDR3 loop spans 15 amino acids. Between the trimmed V and J ends, which lost 4 bases and 1 base, there was a span of 15 bases. Looked up from germline, CDR1 is SGDLS and CDR2 is YYNGEE. CDR3 sequence: CASSLGGTPSYEQYF. The CDR3 DNA sequence: TGTGCCAGCAGCCTCGGAGGGACCCCGTCCTACGAGCAGTACTTC.

This sequence joins TRBV6-5 and TRBJ2-7; no firm D call. Germline V lookup: CDR1 MNHEY, CDR2 SVGAGI. The V end lost 6 bases, the J end lost 2 bases, and 8 bases lay between the germline ends. The CDR3 contains 12 residues. The CDR3 DNA follows: TGTGCCAGCAGCGCGGCAACCTACGAGCAGTACTTC. Protein: CASSAATYEQYF.

The chain employs TRBV18 and TRBJ1-5; 8 bases agree with TRBD1. The CDR3 is 14 residues long. Germline V gene sequence: CDR1 KGHSH, CDR2 LQKENI. V was pared by 6 bases and J by 8 bases, with 9 bases of the junction left unmatched. The CDR3: CASSPVDRVEPQHF. In DNA form, the CDR3 reads TGTGCCAGCTCGCCTGTGGACAGGGTTGAGCCCCAGCATTTT.

This chain links TRBV7-2 with TRBJ2-7, with 12 nucleotides matching TRBD2. From germline, CDR1 is SGHTA and CDR2 FQGNSA. V was clipped by 3 bases and J by 0 bases; unmatched bases: 3. This CDR3 region has 16 residues. CDR3: CASSFTSGGNSYEQYF. The CDR3 DNA reads TGTGCCAGCAGCTTTACTAGCGGGGGGAACTCCTACGAGCAGTACTTC.

This chain joins TRBV6-5 and TRBJ2-2; either TRBD1 or TRBD2 may fit D (5 bases each). Deletions cut 6 bases from V and 7 bases from J, with 18 bases between. This CDR3 is built from 15 residues. Germline V gene data show CDR1 as MNHEY and CDR2 as SVGAGI. CDR3: CASSLWGSVNGELFF. For the CDR3, the DNA is TGTGCCAGCAGCCTTTGGGGGAGTGTAAACGGGGAGCTGTTTTTT.